This T cell receptor beta chain was profiled in a study of low-dose radiotherapy and immunotherapy resistance in tumors. Across the study: Cohort 2, a group dosed every two weeks at 1 Gy per fraction, received 13 Gy in total over 26 weeks. Aspirin 300 mg was given orally each day for four cycles from cycle 1 day 1.

Primers targeting TRAV and TRBV primed first-strand cDNA, covering alpha and beta chains. TCRs were put through 20 PCR cycles of amplification with Phusion. A constant-region primer and the V-primer adapter served as the primer pair. Each CDR3 protein gets one entry after TCRdb re-called the reads with MiXCR. The sample shows about 6,600 distinct CDR3 sequences, around 53% of them seen only once. This CDR3 is built from 16 residues. Germline V lookup: CDR1 SQVTM, CDR2 ANQGSEA. The J segment lost 5 bases and the V segment lost 7 bases, leaving 14 bases of the junction unmatched. The gene calls are TRBV29-1 and TRBJ2-3; 11 bases fit TRBD2. The TCR was taken from a human donor with advanced metastatic prostate, ovarian, gallbladder or colorectal cancer (not recorded which). This table probably holds off-target reads from a library built for another chain. The CDR3 is CSAPGLAVLREDTQYF. The CDR3 nucleotides read TGCAGCGCACCGGGACTAGCGGTCCTAAGGGAAGATACGCAGTATTTT.